The 26 T cell receptor beta chains presented below share a single source sample, sequenced in a study of T-cell reconstitution after alpha-beta-depleted transplantation in children. Unique molecular identifiers were incorporated during preparation of the TCRbeta library. One entry per CDR3 protein results from TCRdb running MiXCR on the PCR reads. The sample contains 260,000 or so distinct CDR3 sequences, around 13% of which appear only once. The sequencing used PBMCs from the stem cell graft donor, collected from the stem cell graft. These receptors all stem from a human donor who donated a stem cell graft to a child with acute lymphoblastic leukemia.

This clonotype showed up many times. V is TRBV5-1 and J is TRBJ1-2; 8 bases are a match to TRBD1. V shed 4 bases and J 8 bases; nucleotides not matched to a gene: 7. This CDR3 contains 13 residues. Germline V lookup: CDR1 SGHRS, CDR2 YFSETQ. This CDR3 is CASSTRTGPGYTF. The CDR3, as DNA: TGCGCCAGCAGCACCCGGACAGGGCCCGGCTACACCTTC.

This clonotype was seen ten or more times. The chain has TRBV9 and TRBJ1-5; possibly TRBD1 for D (6 bases). The V and J ends lost 3 bases and 3 bases respectively, with 13 bases between them. The CDR3 is 15 residues long. Germline loops: CDR1 SGDLS, CDR2 YYNGEE. The CDR3 DNA sequence: TGTGCCAGCAGCGCTCAGGGGACTAACAATCAGCCCCAGCATTTT. As protein: CASSAQGTNNQPQHF.

This clonotype has ten or more counts. V gene TRBV5-5 combines with J gene TRBJ2-2, with D possibly being TRBD1 (5 bases). This CDR3 contains 15 residues. Germline CDR1 and CDR2: SGHKS and YYEKEE (reference sequence). Trimming shortened V by 0 bases and J by 0 bases, and 6 bases separated the two germline ends. The CDR3 coding sequence is TGTGCCAGCAGCTTGGAAGGGGCGAACACCGGGGAGCTGTTTTTT. Translated: CASSLEGANTGELFF.

Ten or more counts support this clonotype. The chain couples TRBV20-1 to TRBJ1-1; D is perhaps TRBD1 (5 bases). The V end lost 4 bases, the J end lost 4 bases, and 13 bases lay between the germline ends. The CDR3 loop spans 13 amino acids. Germline V CDR1 and CDR2: DFQATT, SNEGSKA (reference sequence). CDR3 DNA: TGCAGTGCTACGGGCCGCAGGGCCACTGAAGCTTTCTTT. The encoded protein is CSATGRRATEAFF.

This clonotype was counted at least ten times. V usage is TRBV6-5 and J usage is TRBJ1-2; a weak D match, TRBD1 (6 bases). V lost 0 bases and J lost 3, with 11 bases in between. The CDR3 sequence is 15 residues long. Per the germline V gene, CDR1 is MNHEY and CDR2 is SVGAGI. The CDR3 spells CASSYSRGSDYGYTF. DNA for the CDR3: TGTGCCAGCAGTTACTCTAGGGGGTCGGACTATGGCTACACCTTC.

This clonotype was recorded a few times. J is TRBJ2-5 and V is TRBV21-1; the D call TRBD2 from the table was never checked on the DNA. TRBV21-1 is tagged as a pseudogene. There are 18 residues in the CDR3. CDR3 DNA sequence: TGTGCCAGCAGCAAAGTAATTGTCGGACCTCGAGGGTCAGAGACCCAGTACTTC. As protein: CASSKVIVGPRGSETQYF.

This rearrangement joins TRBV12-3 or TRBV12-4 to TRBJ2-5; D call uncertain. The germline V and J ends were trimmed by 7 bases and 0 bases, with 9 bases remaining between them. There are 13 residues in the CDR3. The CDR3 sequence: CASTSVNQETQYF. CDR3 in DNA: TGTGCCAGCACCTCGGTCAACCAAGAGACCCAGTACTTC.

There are many counts of this clonotype. The V and J genes are TRBV6-5 and TRBJ1-1; perhaps TRBD1 as D (6 bases). The V end was cut by 6 bases, the J end by 3 bases, with 11 bases between. The CDR3 extends over 13 amino acids. Looked up from germline, CDR1 is MNHEY and CDR2 is SVGAGI. In DNA form, the CDR3 reads TGTGCCAGCAGGCGATACAGGGACACTGAAGCTTTCTTT. Amino acid sequence: CASRRYRDTEAFF.

This clonotype was found a few times. V gene TRBV6-1 combines with J gene TRBJ1-1; 7 bases agree with TRBD1. This CDR3 has 13 residues. Germline V gene data show CDR1 as MNHNS and CDR2 as SASEGT. Losses at the gene ends were 6 bases for V and 0 bases for J; bases not matched to a gene: 1. The CDR3 reads CASSTGVNTEAFF. The CDR3 DNA reads TGTGCCAGCAGCACAGGGGTGAACACTGAAGCTTTCTTT.

This clonotype was recorded a few times. The V and J genes are TRBV11-2 and TRBJ2-6; D uncertain. Trimming took off 4 bases at V and 6 bases at J, with 10 bases between the two ends. The germline V gene encodes CDR1 SGHAT and CDR2 FQNNGV. There are 14 residues in the CDR3. The CDR3 protein is CASSSSMAANVLTF. CDR3 nucleotide sequence: TGTGCCAGCAGCTCCAGCATGGCGGCCAACGTCCTGACTTTC.

About this clonotype itself: A read error may explain this, as a much larger clone is one base away. The J gene is TRBJ2-6, the V gene TRBV7-9; D uncertain. CDR3 size: 16 residues. Germline-derived CDR1 and CDR2 are SEHNR and FQNEAQ (reference sequence). The CDR3 DNA sequence: TGTGTCAGCACCGACCCGAGCCGGAGCGGGGCCAACGTCCTGACTTTC. Translating gives CVSTDPSRSGANVLTF.

This clonotype was detected many times. The CDR3 region has the DNA TGCGCCAGCAGCTTGTCCGTTCGGGCAGGCAATCCCTACGAGCAGTACTTC. The encoded protein is CASSLSVRAGNPYEQYF. The genes are TRBV5-1 and TRBJ2-7; D is uncertain. CDR3 size: 17 residues. The V and J ends lost 1 base and 2 bases respectively, with 19 bases between them. Germline V gives CDR1 SGHRS, CDR2 YFSETQ.

At least ten counts were recorded for this clonotype. The chain has TRBV6-5 and TRBJ1-5; TRBD1 is a possible D gene (6 bases). The CDR3 is 14 amino acids. Germline assignment: CDR1 MNHEY and CDR2 SVGAGI. The ends were cut back, 6 bases at V and 6 bases at J, with 15 bases in the middle. The CDR3 sequence: CASRRGGNSQPQHF. DNA of the CDR3: TGTGCCAGCAGAAGGGGGGGGAACAGTCAGCCCCAGCATTTT.

This clonotype was seen repeatedly, ten times or more. This chain links TRBV29-1 with TRBJ1-5, with TRBD1 identical over 9 bases. With V trimmed by 6 bases and J by 1 base, 4 bases remained unmatched. CDR1 and CDR2 from the germline V gene are SQVTM and ANQGSEA. The CDR3 sequence is 14 residues long. In nucleotides, the CDR3 is TGCAGCGTGCGGACAGGGGAGAGCAATCAGCCCCAGCATTTT. Protein: CSVRTGESNQPQHF.

This clonotype was observed at least ten times. The gene calls are TRBV28 and TRBJ1-1, with 7 positions matching TRBD1. Trimming at V came to 4 bases and at J to 3 bases, leaving 5 bases not matched to a gene. Germline V gene sequence: CDR1 MDHEN, CDR2 SYDVKM. The CDR3 is made up of 14 amino acids. In DNA form, the CDR3 reads TGTGCCAGCAGTTCCTACAGGGGACACACTGAAGCTTTCTTT. Protein sequence: CASSSYRGHTEAFF.

The table lists this clonotype with many counts. CDR3 in amino acids: CSARAAAPYEQYF. DNA for the CDR3: TGCAGTGCTAGGGCAGCTGCCCCCTACGAGCAGTACTTC. The chain recombines TRBV20-1 with TRBJ2-7; D is unresolved. The CDR3 is made up of 13 amino acids. Trimming left V 3 bases short and J 2 bases short, with 11 bases between. CDR1 is DFQATT, CDR2 SNEGSKA, per germline (reference sequence).

This clonotype showed up many times. The V and J genes are TRBV20-1 and TRBJ2-1; D is unresolved. Germline CDR1 is DFQATT and CDR2 is SNEGSKA (reference sequence). This CDR3 contains 15 residues. Deletions cut 5 bases from V and 5 bases from J, with 19 bases between. The CDR3 loop is CSARTSQPLNNEQFF. The CDR3 coding sequence is TGCAGTGCTCGAACCAGCCAGCCCCTCAACAATGAGCAGTTCTTC.

The genes are TRBV6-1 and TRBJ2-7; D uncertain. Trimming removed 7 bases at V and 4 bases at J, with 11 bases between. The germline V gene has CDR1 MNHNS and CDR2 SASEGT. This CDR3 spans 12 amino acids. The CDR3 here is CASKRRSYEQYF. The DNA for the CDR3 is TGTGCCAGCAAACGACGGAGTTACGAGCAGTACTTC.

This clonotype was seen repeatedly, ten times or more. The chain recombines TRBV28 with TRBJ1-3, with a weak D call TRBD1 (5 bases). Germline V lookup: CDR1 MDHEN, CDR2 SYDVKM. With 6 bases removed from V and 1 base from J, the gap between germline ends came to 10 bases. CDR3 size: 14 residues. The CDR3 reads CASRHRSSGNTIYF. DNA for the CDR3: TGTGCCAGCAGACACAGGAGTTCTGGAAACACCATATATTTT.

At least ten counts were recorded for this clonotype. The V gene is TRBV9, the J gene TRBJ2-1; possibly TRBD2 for D (7 bases). V was clipped by 6 bases and J by 4 bases, with 17 bases between them. The CDR3 spans 15 residues. CDR1 is SGDLS and CDR2 is YYNGEE in the germline V gene. The DNA of the CDR3 is TGTGCCAGCACCCCCCTGCGGGGGCCGTACAATGAGCAGTTCTTC. The encoded protein is CASTPLRGPYNEQFF.

On this clonotype: One base away lies a much larger clone, so this may be a sequencing read error. The chain couples TRBV15 to TRBJ2-3, with D hard to call. Germline values: CDR1 LNHNV, CDR2 YYDKDF (reference sequence). This CDR3 spans 12 amino acids. The CDR3 region has the DNA TGTGCCACCGCCTGGAGCACAAATACGCAGTATTTT. Translating it yields CATAWSTNTQYF.

This clonotype was observed at least ten times. The chain employs TRBV20-1 and TRBJ1-4, with TRBD1 identical over 7 bases. V was clipped by 0 bases and J by 5 bases; unmatched bases: 9. This CDR3 has 16 residues. CDR1 and CDR2 from the germline V gene are DFQATT and SNEGSKA (reference sequence). CDR3 nucleotide sequence: TGCAGTGCTAGAGATCGGGACAGATTATTAAATGAAAAACTGTTTTTT. The encoded protein is CSARDRDRLLNEKLFF.

This clonotype was seen repeatedly, ten times or more. J is TRBJ2-7 and V is TRBV12-3 or TRBV12-4, with TRBD1 matching 9 bases. The V and J ends lost 6 bases and 2 bases, in that order; junction bases with no gene match: 8. CDR3 length equals 15 residues. In nucleotides, the CDR3 is TGTGCCAGCAGCCTCGGGACAGGGATTACCTACGAGCAGTACTTC. It is translated as CASSLGTGITYEQYF.

This clonotype was recorded many times. The V and J genes are TRBV27 and TRBJ2-4; 9 bases are a match to TRBD1. This CDR3 comprises 17 residues. With 1 base clipped from V and 7 bases from J, the junction kept 11 bases outside the gene matches. CDR1 is MNHEY and CDR2 is SMNVEV in the germline V gene (reference sequence). The CDR3 DNA reads TGTGCCAGCAGTTTATATGCCCCCGGACAGGGGAGGAACATTCAGTACTTC. Translation gives CASSLYAPGQGRNIQYF.

In its sample, this clonotype was seen many times. This chain joins TRBV19 and TRBJ1-4; 8 bases map to TRBD1. Germline V CDR1 and CDR2: LNHDA, SQIVND (reference sequence). There are 19 residues in the CDR3. The J segment lost 0 bases and the V segment lost 3 bases, leaving 12 bases of the junction unmatched. The CDR3 loop is CASSMGDRSSLATNEKLFF. Here the CDR3 DNA reads TGTGCCAGTAGTATGGGGGACAGGTCTTCACTTGCAACTAATGAAAAACTGTTTTTT.

This clonotype has only a few counts. V usage is TRBV11-2 and J usage is TRBJ2-2, with 14 bases aligning to TRBD2. The CDR3 consists of 20 residues. Germline CDR1 is SGHAT and CDR2 is FQNNGV. The J segment lost 0 bases and the V segment lost 3 bases, leaving 9 bases of the junction unmatched. For the CDR3, the DNA is TGTGCCAGCAGCTTCCGAACAGGACTAGCGGGAGGAACGAACACCGGGGAGCTGTTTTTT. Residues: CASSFRTGLAGGTNTGELFF.